The table lists the clone carrying this TCR beta chain with a few counts. Each CDR3 protein is one row after TCRdb ran MiXCR on the RT-PCR reads. The sample lists about 680,000 distinct CDR3 sequences, 12% to 15% occurring once. The CDR3 contains 18 residues. The germline V and J ends were trimmed by 6 bases and 0 bases, with 20 bases remaining between them. CDR1 is MNHEY, CDR2 SVGEGT, per germline. This TCR came from a female donor in good health, serving as a healthy control. The V and J genes are TRBV6-2 or TRBV6-3 and TRBJ2-2, with D maybe TRBD1 (6 bases). Input material: memory CD4+ T cells from blood. The CDR3 protein is CASSFSLRGPTNTGELFF. Written as DNA, the CDR3 is TGTGCCAGCAGCTTTTCACTCAGGGGCCCCACGAACACCGGGGAGCTGTTTTTT.